Presented here are 6 T cell receptor beta chains from one specimen sequenced in a study of radiation and T cells in renal cell carcinoma. Time point noted: baseline pretreatment blood. Indicated treatment: 15 Gy SBRT to primary tumor, nephrectomy 4 weeks later. Here immunoSEQ multiplex PCR was the method, and the copy in TCRdb shows in-frame clones only, minus some. Found here are tens of thousands of clones, 65% to 85% of them singletons; the top ten hold more than 5.5%. Sequencing used blood, obtained from a patient whose treatment included radiotherapy and nephrectomy. The source is a man in his 60s with renal cell carcinoma.

The chain carries TRBV2 and TRBJ2-1; the D gene is possibly TRBD1 (6 bases). Deletions cut 10 bases from V and 4 bases from J, with 14 bases between. Germline V lookup: CDR1 SNHLY, CDR2 FYNNEI. This CDR3 region has 13 residues. The CDR3 sequence is CATRDTIYNEQFF. CDR3 bases: TGTGCCACCCGGGACACCATATACAATGAGCAGTTCTTC.

The J gene is TRBJ2-1, the V gene TRBV5-6, with 13 positions matching TRBD2. J was trimmed by 10 bases and V by 5 bases; bases with no gene match: 12. Germline V gene lookup returns CDR1 SGHDT and CDR2 YYEEEE. This CDR3 is built from 16 residues. The chain's CDR3 is CASSFTTSGRAGEQFF. CDR3 DNA sequence: TGTGCCAGCAGTTTTACTACTAGCGGGAGGGCGGGCGAGCAGTTCTTC. The full variable domain, in which reference TRBV5-6 and TRBJ2-1 provide the parts outside the CDR3, is DAGVTQSPTHLIKTRGQQVTLRCSPKSGHDTVSWYQQALGQGPQFIFQYYEEEERQRGNFPDRFSGHQFPNYSSELNVNALLLGDSALYLCASSFTTSGRAGEQFFGPGTRLTVL.

CDR3: CASSELVGEPGTQYF. CDR3 bases: TGCGCCAGCAGTGAGTTGGTAGGCGAACCGGGGACCCAGTACTTC. This rearrangement joins TRBV10-1 to TRBJ2-5; D gene ambiguous. V was shortened by 1 base and J by 7 bases, with 16 bases between the two germline ends. This CDR3 is built from 15 residues. Germline V gene lookup returns CDR1 WNHNN and CDR2 SYGVQD (reference sequence).

The chain links TRBV6-1 to TRBJ2-7; possible D gene TRBD1, 6 bases. Per germline, CDR1 MNHNS and CDR2 SASEGT. The germline V and J ends were trimmed by 8 bases and 3 bases, with 11 bases remaining between them. The CDR3 sequence is 12 residues long. The CDR3 coding sequence is TGTGCCAGCCGGGACATCGACTACGAGCAGTACTTC. This codes for CASRDIDYEQYF.

The CDR3 nucleotides are TGTGCCAGCAGCCTCTACGGGGTGAACACTGAAGCTTTCTTT. Amino acids: CASSLYGVNTEAFF. The chain combines TRBV6-5 with TRBJ1-1; D unclear. This CDR3 contains 14 residues. Trimming stripped 6 bases from V and 0 bases from J, with 11 bases between. Germline-derived CDR1 and CDR2 are MNHEY and SVGAGI.

This clone was counted a single time. The CDR3 DNA reads as TGTGCCAGCAGCTCACAGGGGTTCCATGAGCAGTTCTTC. Protein: CASSSQGFHEQFF. The V gene is TRBV28, the J gene TRBJ2-1; 7 bases are shared with TRBD1. The CDR3 spans 13 residues. The V and J ends lost 6 bases and 8 bases, in that order; junction bases with no gene match: 7. Germline V gene sequence: CDR1 MDHEN, CDR2 SYDVKM.